This TCR beta chain appears in the sequencing data of a study of radiation and T cells in renal cell carcinoma. As to time point: baseline pretreatment blood. Treatment described: 15 Gy SBRT to primary tumor, nephrectomy 4 weeks later. The CDR3 consists of 16 residues. Germline V gene data show CDR1 as SGDLS and CDR2 as YYNGEE. Trimming shortened V by 0 bases and J by 1 base, and 13 bases separated the two germline ends. Assay used: immunoSEQ multiplex PCR; TCRdb lists only in-frame clones, some missing. The sample includes some 140,000 clones, roughly 84% seen only once; the top ten take 9.5% to 15%. This clone was counted only a few times.

The genes are TRBV9 and TRBJ1-2, with a possible D match to TRBD1 (5 bases). The clonotype originates from a woman between 45 and 60 years old with renal cell carcinoma. Sequencing was performed on blood, taken from a patient whose treatment included radiotherapy and nephrectomy. The CDR3 here is CASSVEAGPDNYGYTF. The CDR3 DNA reads as TGTGCCAGCAGCGTAGAGGCGGGGCCCGATAACTATGGCTACACCTTC.